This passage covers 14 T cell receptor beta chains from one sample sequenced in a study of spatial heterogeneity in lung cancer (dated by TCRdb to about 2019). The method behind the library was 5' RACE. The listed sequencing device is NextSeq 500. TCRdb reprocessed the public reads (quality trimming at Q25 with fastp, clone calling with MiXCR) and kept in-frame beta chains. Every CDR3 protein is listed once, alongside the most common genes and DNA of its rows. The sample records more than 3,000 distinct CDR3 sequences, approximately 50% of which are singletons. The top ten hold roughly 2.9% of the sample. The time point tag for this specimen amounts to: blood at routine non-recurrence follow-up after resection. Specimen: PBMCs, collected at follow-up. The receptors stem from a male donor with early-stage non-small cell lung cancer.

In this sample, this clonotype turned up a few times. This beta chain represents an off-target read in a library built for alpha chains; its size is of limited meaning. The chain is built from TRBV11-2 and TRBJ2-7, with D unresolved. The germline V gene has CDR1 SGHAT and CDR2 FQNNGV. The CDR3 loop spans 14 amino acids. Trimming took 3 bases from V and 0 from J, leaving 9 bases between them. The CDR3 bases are TGTGCCAGCAGCTTGGATTGGAGCTCCTACGAGCAGTACTTC. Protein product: CASSLDWSSYEQYF. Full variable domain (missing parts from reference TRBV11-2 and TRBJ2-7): EAGVAQSPRYKIIEKRQSVAFWCNPISGHATLYWYQQILGQGPKLLIQFQNNGVVDDSQLPKDRFSAERLKGVDSTLKIQPAKLEDSAVYLCASSLDWSSYEQYFGPGTRLTVT.

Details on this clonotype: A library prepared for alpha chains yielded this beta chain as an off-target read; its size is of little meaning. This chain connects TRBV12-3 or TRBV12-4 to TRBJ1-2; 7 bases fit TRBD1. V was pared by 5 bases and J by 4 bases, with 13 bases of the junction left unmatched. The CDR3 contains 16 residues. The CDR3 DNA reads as TGTGCCAGCAGTCCAACTCGGACAGGATTGGGCTATGGCTACACCTTC. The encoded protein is CASSPTRTGLGYGYTF.

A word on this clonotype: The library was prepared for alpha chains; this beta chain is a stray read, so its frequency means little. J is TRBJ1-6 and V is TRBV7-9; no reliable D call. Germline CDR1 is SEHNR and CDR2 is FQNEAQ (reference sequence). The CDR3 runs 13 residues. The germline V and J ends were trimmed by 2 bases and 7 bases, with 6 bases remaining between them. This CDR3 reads CASSLPANSPLHF. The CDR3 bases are TGTGCCAGCAGCTTACCAGCCAATTCACCCCTCCACTTT.

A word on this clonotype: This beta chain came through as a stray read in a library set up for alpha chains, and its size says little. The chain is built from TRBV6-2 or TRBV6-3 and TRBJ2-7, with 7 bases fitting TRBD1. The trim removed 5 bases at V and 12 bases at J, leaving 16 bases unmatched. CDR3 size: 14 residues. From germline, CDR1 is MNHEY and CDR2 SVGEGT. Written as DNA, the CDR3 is TGTGCCAGCAGTACCCCGACAGGGCAAGAGAATTTGTACTTC. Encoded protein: CASSTPTGQENLYF.

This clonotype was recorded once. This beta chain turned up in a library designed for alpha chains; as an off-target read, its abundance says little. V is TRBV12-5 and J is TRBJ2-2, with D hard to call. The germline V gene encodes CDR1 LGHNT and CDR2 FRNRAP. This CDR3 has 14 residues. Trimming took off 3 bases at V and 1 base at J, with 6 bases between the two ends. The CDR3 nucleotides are TGTGCTAGTGGTTTAGGGCGGAACACCGGGGAGCTGTTTTTT. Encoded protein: CASGLGRNTGELFF.

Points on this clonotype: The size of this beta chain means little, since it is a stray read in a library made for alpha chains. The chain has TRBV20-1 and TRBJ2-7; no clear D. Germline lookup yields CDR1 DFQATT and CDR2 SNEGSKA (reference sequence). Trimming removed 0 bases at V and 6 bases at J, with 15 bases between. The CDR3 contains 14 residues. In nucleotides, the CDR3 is TGCAGTGCTAGAGATGCCGACCCAACGAGCGAGCAGTACTTC. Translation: CSARDADPTSEQYF.

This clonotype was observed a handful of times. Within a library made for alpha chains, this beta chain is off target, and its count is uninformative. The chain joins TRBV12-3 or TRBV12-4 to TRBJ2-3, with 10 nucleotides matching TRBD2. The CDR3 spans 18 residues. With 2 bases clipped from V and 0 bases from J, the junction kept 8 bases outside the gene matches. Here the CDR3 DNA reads TGTGCCAGCAGTTTAAGACTAGCGGGTATAGATAGCACAGATACGCAGTATTTT. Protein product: CASSLRLAGIDSTDTQYF.

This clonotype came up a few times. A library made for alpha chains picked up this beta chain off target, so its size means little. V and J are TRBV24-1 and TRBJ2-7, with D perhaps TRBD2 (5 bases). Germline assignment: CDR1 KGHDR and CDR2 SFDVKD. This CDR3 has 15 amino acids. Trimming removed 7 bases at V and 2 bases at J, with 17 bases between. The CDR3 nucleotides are TGTGCCACCAGCCCGGAGGACCGGACGACCTACGAGCAGTACTTC. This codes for CATSPEDRTTYEQYF.

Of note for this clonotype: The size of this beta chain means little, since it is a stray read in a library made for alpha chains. The CDR3: CASSITGGNTEAFF. The CDR3 DNA is TGTGCCAGCAGCATTACAGGGGGCAACACTGAAGCTTTCTTT. V usage is TRBV21-1 and J usage is TRBJ1-1; whether TRBD1, the table's D call, matches the DNA was not checked. TRBV21-1 represents a pseudogene. The CDR3 contains 14 residues.

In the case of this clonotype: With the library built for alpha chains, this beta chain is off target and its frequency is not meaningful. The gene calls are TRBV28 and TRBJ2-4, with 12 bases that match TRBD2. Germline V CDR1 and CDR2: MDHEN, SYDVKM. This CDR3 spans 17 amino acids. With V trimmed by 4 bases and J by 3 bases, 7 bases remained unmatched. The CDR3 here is CASSSHGLAGLKNIQYF. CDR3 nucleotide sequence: TGTGCCAGCAGTTCACACGGACTAGCGGGGCTCAAAAACATTCAGTACTTC.

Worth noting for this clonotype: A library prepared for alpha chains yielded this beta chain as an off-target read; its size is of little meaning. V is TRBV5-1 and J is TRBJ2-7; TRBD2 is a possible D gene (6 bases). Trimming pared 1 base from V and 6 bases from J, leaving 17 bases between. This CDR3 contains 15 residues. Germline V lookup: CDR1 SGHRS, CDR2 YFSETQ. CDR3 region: CASSLYRERGSEQYF. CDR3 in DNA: TGCGCCAGCAGCTTGTACCGGGAGAGGGGTAGCGAGCAGTACTTC.

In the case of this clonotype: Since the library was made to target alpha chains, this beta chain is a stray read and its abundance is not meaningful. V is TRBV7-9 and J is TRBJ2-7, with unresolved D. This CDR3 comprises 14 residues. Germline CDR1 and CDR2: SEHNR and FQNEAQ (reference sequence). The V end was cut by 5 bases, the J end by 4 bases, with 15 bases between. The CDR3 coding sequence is TGTGCCAGCAGCCCGAGCCGTAGTTCGTACGAGCAGTACTTC. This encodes CASSPSRSSYEQYF.

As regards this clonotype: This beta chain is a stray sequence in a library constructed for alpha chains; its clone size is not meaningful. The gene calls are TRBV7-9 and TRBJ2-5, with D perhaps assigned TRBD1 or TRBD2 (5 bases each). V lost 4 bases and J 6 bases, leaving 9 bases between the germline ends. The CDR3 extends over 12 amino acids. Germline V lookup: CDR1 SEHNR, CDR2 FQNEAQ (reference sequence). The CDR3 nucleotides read TGTGCCAGCAGCTATGGGGGACAGACCCAGTACTTC. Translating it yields CASSYGGQTQYF.

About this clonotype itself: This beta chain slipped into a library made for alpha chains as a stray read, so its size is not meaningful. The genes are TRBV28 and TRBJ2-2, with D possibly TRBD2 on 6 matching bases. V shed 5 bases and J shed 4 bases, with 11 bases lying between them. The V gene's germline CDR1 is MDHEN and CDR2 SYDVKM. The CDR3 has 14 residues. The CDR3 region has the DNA TGTGCCAGCAGTACCACGCGGGGCACCGGGGAGCTGTTTTTT. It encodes CASSTTRGTGELFF. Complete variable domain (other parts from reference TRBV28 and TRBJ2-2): DVKVTQSSRYLVKRTGEKVFLECVQDMDHENMFWYRQDPGLGLRLIYFSYDVKMKEKGDIPEGYSVSREKKERFSLILESASTNQTSMYLCASSTTRGTGELFFGEGSRLTVL.